This TCR beta chain derives from a study of T cells in Graves' hyperthyroidism and ophthalmopathy. General study results and limits: Expanded thyroid clonotypes (above 0.001) were mostly also found in blood.

Any patient presenting with uncontrolled infection, other autoimmune disease, pregnancy or lactation was left out. Together with thyroid ultrasound, orbital computed tomography, serum thyroxine and TRAb, clinical symptoms were used for diagnoses. Cells are PBMCs isolated from about 10 ml of fresh blood. The V gene end was trimmed by 5 bases and the J gene end by 2 bases; junction bases not matched to a gene: 4. The germline V gene encodes CDR1 SGHTA and CDR2 FQGNSA. This CDR3 is 16 amino acids long. Authors of the study amplified TCR beta CDR3 regions from RNA transcripts. The TCR CDR3 was amplified in a first-round RT-PCR using the HTBI primer set. One entry per CDR3 protein, called by TCRdb with MiXCR from the multiplex PCR reads. The profile shows approximately 690,000 distinct CDR3 sequences, around 21% of them singletons. This clonotype was observed many times. As yet, its antigen is unknown.

The sample consisted of blood. The chain employs TRBV7-2 and TRBJ2-7, with 15 bases identical to TRBD2. The receptor's source is a man in his thirties or forties with Graves' ophthalmopathy. Written as DNA, the CDR3 is TGTGCCAGCAGCCTTGGACTAGCGGGAGGGCCCTACGAGCAGTACTTC. It yields the protein CASSLGLAGGPYEQYF.